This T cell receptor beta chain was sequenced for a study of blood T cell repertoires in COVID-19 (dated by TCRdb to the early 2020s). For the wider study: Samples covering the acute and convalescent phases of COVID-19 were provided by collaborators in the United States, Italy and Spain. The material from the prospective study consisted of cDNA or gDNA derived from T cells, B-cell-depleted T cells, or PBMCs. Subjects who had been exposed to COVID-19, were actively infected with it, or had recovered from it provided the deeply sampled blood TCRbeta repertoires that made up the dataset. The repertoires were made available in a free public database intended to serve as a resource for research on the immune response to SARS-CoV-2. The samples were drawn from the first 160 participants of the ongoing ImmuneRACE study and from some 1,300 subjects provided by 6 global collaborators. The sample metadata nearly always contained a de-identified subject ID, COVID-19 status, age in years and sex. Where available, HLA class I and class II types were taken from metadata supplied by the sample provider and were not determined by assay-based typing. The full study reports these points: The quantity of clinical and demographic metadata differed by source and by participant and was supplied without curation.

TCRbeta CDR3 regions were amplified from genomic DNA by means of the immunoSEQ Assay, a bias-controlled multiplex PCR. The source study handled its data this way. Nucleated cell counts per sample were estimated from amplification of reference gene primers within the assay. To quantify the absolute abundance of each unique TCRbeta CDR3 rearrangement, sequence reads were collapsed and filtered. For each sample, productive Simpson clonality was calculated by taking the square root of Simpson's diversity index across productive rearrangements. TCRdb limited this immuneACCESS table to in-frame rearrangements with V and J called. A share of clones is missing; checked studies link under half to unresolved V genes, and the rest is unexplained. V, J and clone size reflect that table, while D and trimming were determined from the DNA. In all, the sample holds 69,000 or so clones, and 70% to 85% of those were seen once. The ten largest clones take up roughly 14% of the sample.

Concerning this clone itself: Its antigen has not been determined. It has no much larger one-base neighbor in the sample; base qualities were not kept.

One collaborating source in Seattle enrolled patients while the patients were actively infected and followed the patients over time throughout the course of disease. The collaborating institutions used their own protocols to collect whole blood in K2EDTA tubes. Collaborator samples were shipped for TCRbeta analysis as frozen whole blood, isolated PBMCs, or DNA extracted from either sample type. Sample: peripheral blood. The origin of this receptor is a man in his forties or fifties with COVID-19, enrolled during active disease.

Here the CDR3 is given as CASSEGLAGVQETQYF. The sequenced DNA: TGCGCCAGCAGTGAAGGGCTAGCGGGGGTCCAAGAGACCCAGTACTTC. The chain couples TRBV10-2 to TRBJ2-5; 10 bases in between match TRBD2. Here V drops 3 bases and J drops 1 base, and the junction holds 5 bases not matched to any gene. Spanning cysteine to phenylalanine, the CDR3 consists of 16 amino acids. Only the CDR3 part of the read is kept: 48 bases, read in frame from the first base. The germline V gene specifies WSHSY as CDR1 and SAAADI as CDR2.